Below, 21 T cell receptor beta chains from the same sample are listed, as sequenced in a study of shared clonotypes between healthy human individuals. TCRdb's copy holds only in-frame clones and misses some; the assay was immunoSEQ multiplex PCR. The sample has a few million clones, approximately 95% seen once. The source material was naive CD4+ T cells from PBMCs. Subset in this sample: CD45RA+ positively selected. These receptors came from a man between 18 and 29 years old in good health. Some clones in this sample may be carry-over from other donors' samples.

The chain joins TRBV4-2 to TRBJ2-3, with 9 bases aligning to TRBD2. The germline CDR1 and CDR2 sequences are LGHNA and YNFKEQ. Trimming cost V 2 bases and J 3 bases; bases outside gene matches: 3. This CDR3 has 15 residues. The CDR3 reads CASSQRLAVTDTQYF. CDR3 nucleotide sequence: TGTGCCAGCAGCCAAAGACTAGCGGTGACAGATACGCAGTATTTT.

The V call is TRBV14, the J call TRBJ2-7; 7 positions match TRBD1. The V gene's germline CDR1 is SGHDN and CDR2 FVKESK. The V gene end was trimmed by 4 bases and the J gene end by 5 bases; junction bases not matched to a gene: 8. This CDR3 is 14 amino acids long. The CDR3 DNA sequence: TGTGCCAGCAGCCGACAGGGAAATTTCCACGAGCAGTACTTC. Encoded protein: CASSRQGNFHEQYF.

The CDR3 spells CASSEEETSGNTIYF. The CDR3 nucleotides read TGTGCCAGCAGTGAAGAGGAGACCTCTGGAAACACCATATATTTT. The genes are TRBV2 and TRBJ1-3; unclear D gene. The CDR3 runs to 15 residues. The germline V gene encodes CDR1 SNHLY and CDR2 FYNNEI. V dropped 1 base and J dropped 0 bases, with 7 bases sitting between them.

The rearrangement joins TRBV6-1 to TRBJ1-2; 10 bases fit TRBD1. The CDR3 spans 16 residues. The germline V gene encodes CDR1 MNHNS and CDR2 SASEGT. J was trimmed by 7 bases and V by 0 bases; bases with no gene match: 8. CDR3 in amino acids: CASSEAVGQGVGGYTF. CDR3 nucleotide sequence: TGTGCCAGCAGTGAAGCTGTCGGACAGGGGGTTGGTGGCTACACCTTC.

CDR3 sequence: CASSPDRGPSHEQFF. CDR3 DNA sequence: TGTGCCAGCAGTCCCGACAGGGGCCCTTCACATGAGCAGTTCTTC. V usage is TRBV7-3 and J usage is TRBJ2-1; 8 positions match TRBD1. With 6 bases clipped from V and 8 bases from J, the junction kept 12 bases outside the gene matches. The CDR3 runs to 15 residues. Germline CDR1 SGHTA, CDR2 FQGTGA.

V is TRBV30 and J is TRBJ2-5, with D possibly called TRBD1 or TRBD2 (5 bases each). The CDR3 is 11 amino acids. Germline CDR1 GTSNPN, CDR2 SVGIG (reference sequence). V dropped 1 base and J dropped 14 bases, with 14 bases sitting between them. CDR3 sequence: CAWSEGSAFYF. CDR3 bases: TGTGCCTGGAGTGAGGGGAGTGCCTTCTACTTC.

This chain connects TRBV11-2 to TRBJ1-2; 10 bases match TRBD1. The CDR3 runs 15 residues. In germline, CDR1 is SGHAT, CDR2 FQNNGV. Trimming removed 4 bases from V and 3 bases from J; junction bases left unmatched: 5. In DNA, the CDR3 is TGTGCCAGCAGCTCCCGGACAGGGGGGGACTATGGCTACACCTTC. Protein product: CASSSRTGGDYGYTF. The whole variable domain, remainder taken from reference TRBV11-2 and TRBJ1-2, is EAGVAQSPRYKIIEKRQSVAFWCNPISGHATLYWYQQILGQGPKLLIQFQNNGVVDDSQLPKDRFSAERLKGVDSTLKIQPAKLEDSAVYLCASSSRTGGDYGYTFGSGTRLTVV.

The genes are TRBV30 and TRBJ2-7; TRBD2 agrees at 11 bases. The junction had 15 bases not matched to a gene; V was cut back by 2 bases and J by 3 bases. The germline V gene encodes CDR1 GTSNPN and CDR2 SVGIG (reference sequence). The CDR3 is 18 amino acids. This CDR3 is CAWSRKARGTSGGYEQYF. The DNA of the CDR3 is TGTGCCTGGAGTAGGAAGGCCCGCGGTACTAGCGGGGGCTACGAGCAGTACTTC.

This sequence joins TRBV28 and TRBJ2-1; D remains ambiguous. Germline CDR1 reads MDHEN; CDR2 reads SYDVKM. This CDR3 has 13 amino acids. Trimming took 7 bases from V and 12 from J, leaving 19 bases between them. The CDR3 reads CASTLSAPLRQFF. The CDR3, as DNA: TGTGCCAGCACCTTATCGGCACCGCTGCGGCAGTTCTTC.

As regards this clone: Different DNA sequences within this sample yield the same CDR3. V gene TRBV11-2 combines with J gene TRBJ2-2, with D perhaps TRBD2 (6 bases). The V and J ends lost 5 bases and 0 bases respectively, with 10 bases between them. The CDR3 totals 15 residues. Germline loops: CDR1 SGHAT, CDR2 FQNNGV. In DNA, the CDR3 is TGTGCCAGCAGCCTCGGGGGTACGAACACCGGGGAGCTGTTTTTT. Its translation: CASSLGGTNTGELFF.

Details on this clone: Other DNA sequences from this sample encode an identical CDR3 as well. The CDR3 DNA reads as TGCGCCAGCAGCTTGGATGGGGTTACTGAAGCTTTCTTT. Protein product: CASSLDGVTEAFF. This rearrangement joins TRBV5-1 to TRBJ1-1, with D uncertain. Germline CDR1 is SGHRS and CDR2 is YFSETQ. Between the trimmed V and J ends, which lost 0 bases and 5 bases, there was a span of 8 bases. The length of the CDR3 is 13 residues.

The CDR3, as DNA: TGTGCCAGCAGTTCCATATTGAGGGGCCGAAGGTCGGAACTGTTTTTT. It is translated as CASSSILRGRRSELFF. The gene calls are TRBV6-6 and TRBJ1-4, with D maybe TRBD1 (5 bases). The CDR3 contains 16 residues. The germline V gene has CDR1 MNHNY and CDR2 SVGAGI (reference sequence). V lost 4 bases to trimming and J lost 12 bases, with 24 bases between them.

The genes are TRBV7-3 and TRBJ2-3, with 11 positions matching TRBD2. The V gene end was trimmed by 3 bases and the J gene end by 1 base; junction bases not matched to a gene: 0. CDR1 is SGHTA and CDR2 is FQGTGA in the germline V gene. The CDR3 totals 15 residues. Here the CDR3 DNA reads TGTGCCAGCAGCTTTAGCGGGAGGGGCACAGATACGCAGTATTTT. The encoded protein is CASSFSGRGTDTQYF.

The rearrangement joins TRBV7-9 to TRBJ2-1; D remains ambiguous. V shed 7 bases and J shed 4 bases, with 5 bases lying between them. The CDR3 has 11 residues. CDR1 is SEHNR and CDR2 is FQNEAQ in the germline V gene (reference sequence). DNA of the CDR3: TGTGCCAGCACAGATTACAATGAGCAGTTCTTC. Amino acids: CASTDYNEQFF. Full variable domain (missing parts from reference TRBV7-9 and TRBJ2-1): DTGVSQNPRHKITKRGQNVTFRCDPISEHNRLYWYRQTLGQGPEFLTYFQNEAQLEKSRLLSDRFSAERPKGSFSTLEIQRTEQGDSAMYLCASTDYNEQFFGPGTRLTVL.

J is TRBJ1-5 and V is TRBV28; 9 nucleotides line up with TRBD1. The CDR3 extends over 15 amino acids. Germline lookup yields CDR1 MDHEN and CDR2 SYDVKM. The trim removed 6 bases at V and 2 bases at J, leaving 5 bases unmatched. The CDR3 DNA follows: TGTGCCAGCAGGAGGACAGGGGAGGGCAATCAGCCCCAGCATTTT. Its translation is CASRRTGEGNQPQHF.

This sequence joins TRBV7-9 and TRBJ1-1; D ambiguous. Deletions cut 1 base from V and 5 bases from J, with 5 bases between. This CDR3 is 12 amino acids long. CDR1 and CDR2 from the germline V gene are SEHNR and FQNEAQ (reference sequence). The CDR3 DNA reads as TGTGCCAGCAGCTTAGTCTTGACTGAAGCTTTCTTT. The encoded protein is CASSLVLTEAFF.

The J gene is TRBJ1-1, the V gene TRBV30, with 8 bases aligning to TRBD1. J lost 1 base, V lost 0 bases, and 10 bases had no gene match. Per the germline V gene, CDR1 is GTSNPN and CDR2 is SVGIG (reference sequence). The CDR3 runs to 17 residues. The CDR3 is CAWSVFGQGASNTEAFF. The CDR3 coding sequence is TGTGCCTGGAGTGTATTCGGGCAGGGGGCATCGAACACTGAAGCTTTCTTT.

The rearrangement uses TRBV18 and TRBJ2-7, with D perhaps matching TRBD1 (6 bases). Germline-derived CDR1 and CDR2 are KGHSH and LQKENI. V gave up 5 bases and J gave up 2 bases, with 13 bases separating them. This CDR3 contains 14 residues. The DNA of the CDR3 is TGTGCCAGCTCAGGACAGAGTACGCCCTACGAGCAGTACTTC. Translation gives CASSGQSTPYEQYF.

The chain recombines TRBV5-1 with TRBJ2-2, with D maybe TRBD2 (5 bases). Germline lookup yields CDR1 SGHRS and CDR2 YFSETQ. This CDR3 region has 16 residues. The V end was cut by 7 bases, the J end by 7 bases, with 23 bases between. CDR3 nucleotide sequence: TGCGCCAGCTTCAGGTCGGGCGGGCCAATCGACGGGGAGCTGTTTTTT. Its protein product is CASFRSGGPIDGELFF.

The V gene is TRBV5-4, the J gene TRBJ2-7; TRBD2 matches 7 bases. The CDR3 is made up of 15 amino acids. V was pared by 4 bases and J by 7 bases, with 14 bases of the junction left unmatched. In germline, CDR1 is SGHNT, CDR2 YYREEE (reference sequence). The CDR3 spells CASSIIAGPRREQYF. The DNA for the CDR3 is TGTGCCAGCAGCATTATAGCGGGCCCTAGGAGGGAGCAGTACTTC.

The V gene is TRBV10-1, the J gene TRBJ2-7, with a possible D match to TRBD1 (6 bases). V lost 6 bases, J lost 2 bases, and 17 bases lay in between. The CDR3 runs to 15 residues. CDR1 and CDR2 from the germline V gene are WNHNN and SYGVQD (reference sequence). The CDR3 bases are TGCGCCAGCAGACACATTCGGGACATCCCCTACGAGCAGTACTTC. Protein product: CASRHIRDIPYEQYF.